This T cell receptor beta chain stems from a study of cytomegalovirus exposure and HLA in healthy donors. Study information: From about 180 million T cells, an earlier analysis saw approximately 110 million unique TCR beta sequences. Overall study findings and caveats: Reported results showed that the classifier diagnosed cytomegalovirus status with high specificity and sensitivity.

Vbeta (60) and Jbeta (13) primers were used in the PCR. The protocol was immunoSEQ multiplex PCR, while the TCRdb copy is restricted to in-frame clones and leaves out a portion. Of around 130,000 clones in the sample, 65% to 85% are singletons; the top ten hold around 1.5%. Losses at the gene ends were 3 bases for V and 3 bases for J; bases not matched to a gene: 9. Germline CDR1 MRHNA, CDR2 SNTAGT. The CDR3 length is 17 residues. This clone was seen a few times. What it binds is unknown. This sequence joins TRBV6-4 and TRBJ2-3; 10 bases line up with TRBD2. The source of this sequence is a woman aged 18-35 years in good health and CMV-seronegative. Sample: PBMCs. In nucleotides, the CDR3 is TGTGCCAGCAGTGAAGCTAGCGGGAGTTCTGCTACAGATACGCAGTATTTT. It translates to CASSEASGSSATDTQYF.